The 21 T cell receptor beta chains in this list originate from one sample, sequenced in a study of T-cell reconstitution after alpha-beta-depleted transplantation in children. A library of TCRbeta sequences, prepared with unique molecular identifiers, was generated. TCRdb re-derived calls from the PCR reads in MiXCR, one entry per CDR3 protein. The table shows hundreds of thousands of distinct CDR3 sequences, with around 7.8% occurring only once. Sequencing was performed on PBMCs, mostly from graft donor cells, taken 180 days after TCRalphabeta/CD19-depleted stem cell transplant. The receptors were sampled from a male patient under 18 who had a stem cell transplant for acute lymphoblastic leukemia, so the T cells may come from the graft donor.

This clonotype occurred many times. The CDR3 coding sequence is TGCGCCAGCAGCGTCCTGGCCGGGACAGGTAACTTTGAAGCTTTCTTT. Protein: CASSVLAGTGNFEAFF. The V call is TRBV5-1, the J call TRBJ1-1; TRBD1 matches 8 bases. Germline values: CDR1 SGHRS, CDR2 YFSETQ. The J segment lost 7 bases and the V segment lost 4 bases, leaving 15 bases of the junction unmatched. The CDR3 runs to 16 residues.

This clonotype was counted at least ten times. The chain is built from TRBV7-2 and TRBJ2-2; 9 positions match TRBD1. V was clipped by 4 bases and J by 5 bases; unmatched bases: 5. The CDR3 sequence is 15 residues long. Germline assignment: CDR1 SGHTA and CDR2 FQGNSA. The chain's CDR3 is CASSSQGAETGELFF. The DNA for the CDR3 is TGTGCCAGCAGCTCACAGGGGGCAGAAACCGGGGAGCTGTTTTTT.

This clonotype was seen more than once but under ten times. The chain uses TRBV4-3 and TRBJ1-3; maybe TRBD1 (6 bases). Germline V lookup: CDR1 LGHNA, CDR2 YSLEER. The CDR3 covers 17 residues. The V gene lost 1 base and the J gene lost 0 bases, with 13 bases spanning the gap. Here the CDR3 DNA reads TGCGCCAGCAGCCAAGCAACAGGGAGAAGCTCTGGAAACACCATATATTTT. Residues: CASSQATGRSSGNTIYF.

This clonotype came up many times. The chain has TRBV4-2 and TRBJ1-1; no reliable D call. The CDR3 consists of 20 residues. Germline V gene sequence: CDR1 LGHNA, CDR2 YNFKEQ. Trimming took off 4 bases at V and 0 bases at J, with 27 bases between the two ends. The CDR3 spells CASSPTNQPSPTSVNTEAFF. DNA for the CDR3: TGTGCCAGCAGCCCCACAAATCAACCGTCCCCTACGTCGGTGAACACTGAAGCTTTCTTT.

This clonotype was seen at least ten times. V is TRBV10-3 and J is TRBJ2-7; D gene unclear. V was trimmed by 2 bases and J by 1 base, leaving 21 bases between them. Germline assignment: CDR1 ENHRY and CDR2 SYGVKD. This CDR3 comprises 18 residues. This CDR3 is CAISEPTSGFALSYEQYF. In DNA, the CDR3 is TGTGCCATCAGTGAGCCAACCTCCGGGTTCGCTCTTTCCTACGAGCAGTACTTC.

This clonotype was picked up many times. The J gene is TRBJ2-7, the V gene TRBV7-3; TRBD1 aligns across 10 bases. The CDR3 extends over 14 amino acids. From germline, CDR1 is SGHTA and CDR2 FQGTGA. With 2 bases clipped from V and 5 bases from J, the junction kept 3 bases outside the gene matches. The CDR3 DNA sequence: TGTGCCAGCAGCTTACTTGGGACAGGGGACGAGCAGTACTTC. Translated, it gives CASSLLGTGDEQYF.

The chain carries TRBV7-3 and TRBJ2-6, with 10 nucleotides matching TRBD1. V lost 5 bases to trimming and J lost 2 bases; unmatched junction nucleotides: 6. Germline assignment: CDR1 SGHTA and CDR2 FQGTGA. The CDR3 sequence is 17 residues long. CDR3 DNA: TGTGCCAGCAGCCGCGCGACAGGGGGCGCTGGGGCCAACGTCCTGACTTTC. This codes for CASSRATGGAGANVLTF.

Turning to this clonotype: This may stem from a read error, because a much larger clone lies one nucleotide away. V is TRBV5-1 and J is TRBJ2-4, with 12 bases matching TRBD2. Germline-derived CDR1 and CDR2 are SGHRS and YFSETQ. This CDR3 comprises 20 residues. The CDR3 reads CASSLALGLAGNLAKNIRYF. The DNA of the CDR3 is TGCGCCAGCAGCTTGGCCCTGGGACTAGCGGGTAACCTAGCCAAAAACATTCGGTACTTC.

At least ten counts were recorded for this clonotype. The V gene is TRBV12-3 or TRBV12-4, the J gene TRBJ2-5, with D possibly being TRBD1 (6 bases). This CDR3 contains 13 residues. V was shortened by 5 bases and J by 6 bases, with 13 bases between the two germline ends. CDR3 sequence reads: CASSAVGAKTQYF. CDR3 nucleotides: TGTGCCAGCAGTGCCGTGGGGGCGAAGACCCAGTACTTC.

The sample holds many counts of this clonotype. The V call is TRBV5-1, the J call TRBJ2-5, with D perhaps matching TRBD2 (6 bases). This CDR3 has 12 amino acids. V lost 2 bases and J 7 bases, leaving 9 bases between the germline ends. CDR1 and CDR2 from the germline V gene are SGHRS and YFSETQ. The CDR3 reads CASSLRGRTQYF. The CDR3 DNA is TGCGCCAGCAGCTTACGGGGGAGGACCCAGTACTTC.

This clonotype has ten or more counts. The rearrangement links TRBV7-9 to TRBJ1-5; D is unclear. Germline V gene sequence: CDR1 SEHNR, CDR2 FQNEAQ (reference sequence). The CDR3 loop spans 13 amino acids. Trimming removed 0 bases from V and 7 bases from J, with 7 bases in between. The CDR3 reads CASSLAAGQPQHF. CDR3 nucleotide sequence: TGTGCCAGCAGCTTAGCGGCGGGACAGCCCCAGCATTTT.

This clonotype was detected a few times. The gene calls are TRBV7-2 and TRBJ2-5; D unresolved. The CDR3 extends over 14 amino acids. The V and J ends lost 3 bases and 2 bases respectively, with 10 bases between them. Germline values: CDR1 SGHTA, CDR2 FQGNSA. The CDR3 region has the DNA TGTGCCAGCAGCTTTTCCCGGCTGCAAGAGACCCAGTACTTC. Translated: CASSFSRLQETQYF.

Ten or more counts support this clonotype. This chain joins TRBV11-2 and TRBJ2-7; 9 nucleotides agree with TRBD1. Germline V gene lookup returns CDR1 SGHAT and CDR2 FQNNGV. Trimming removed 3 bases from V and 2 bases from J; junction bases left unmatched: 8. The CDR3 sequence is 16 residues long. As DNA, the CDR3 is TGTGCCAGCAGCTTTACAGGGGGCCCTTCTGCCTACGAGCAGTACTTC. As protein: CASSFTGGPSAYEQYF.

This clonotype was counted many times. The chain uses TRBV6-1 and TRBJ1-4; D ambiguous. Trimming stripped 5 bases from V and 8 bases from J, with 15 bases between. CDR1 is MNHNS, CDR2 SASEGT, per germline. This CDR3 region has 14 residues. CDR3 bases: TGTGCCAGCAGTCCCTCTACTCGGAGAGAAAAACTGTTTTTT. It yields the protein CASSPSTRREKLFF.

The rearrangement links TRBV6-1 to TRBJ2-1; D not certain. The germline gives CDR1 MNHNS, CDR2 SASEGT. Trimming cost V 10 bases and J 8 bases, with 18 bases left between them. The CDR3 covers 13 residues. The CDR3 reads CATDRAALDEQFF. CDR3 coding DNA: TGTGCCACCGACCGAGCAGCCCTCGATGAGCAGTTCTTC.

The table lists this clonotype with many counts. The chain is built from TRBV28 and TRBJ1-2; the match to TRBD1 covers 7 bases. Germline values: CDR1 MDHEN, CDR2 SYDVKM. Trimming at V came to 3 bases and at J to 8 bases, leaving 3 bases not matched to a gene. The CDR3 consists of 12 residues. The CDR3 DNA sequence: TGTGCCAGCAGTTTCGACAGGGAAGGCTACACCTTC. It specifies CASSFDREGYTF.

Points on this clonotype: This may be a read error, as it is one base from a much larger clone. The J gene is TRBJ1-6, the V gene TRBV18, with D perhaps TRBD1 (5 bases). The germline V gene has CDR1 KGHSH and CDR2 LQKENI. The CDR3 has 16 amino acids. The DNA for the CDR3 is TGTGCCAGCTCACCGTATAGGGGTCCCTCTAATTCACCCATCCACTTT. Protein: CASSPYRGPSNSPIHF.

This clonotype was picked up many times. The V call is TRBV20-1, the J call TRBJ1-1; D not certain. The V and J ends lost 3 bases and 1 base respectively, with 9 bases between them. The CDR3 is 13 amino acids. Germline V gives CDR1 DFQATT, CDR2 SNEGSKA (reference sequence). CDR3 in DNA: TGCAGTGCTAGTAAGACGGGGAACACTGAAGCTTTCTTT. It specifies CSASKTGNTEAFF.

This clonotype was detected ten times or more. The J gene is TRBJ2-3, the V gene TRBV7-9, with no clear D. The CDR3 covers 16 residues. The germline V gene encodes CDR1 SEHNR and CDR2 FQNEAQ (reference sequence). V was clipped by 5 bases and J by 2 bases, with 17 bases between them. The CDR3 region is CASSPDWAKSTDTQYF. The CDR3 DNA reads TGTGCCAGCAGCCCCGACTGGGCCAAATCCACAGATACGCAGTATTTT. The entire variable domain, with the rest obtained from reference TRBV7-9 and TRBJ2-3, is as follows: DTGVSQNPRHKITKRGQNVTFRCDPISEHNRLYWYRQTLGQGPEFLTYFQNEAQLEKSRLLSDRFSAERPKGSFSTLEIQRTEQGDSAMYLCASSPDWAKSTDTQYFGPGTRLTVL.

There are many counts of this clonotype. The chain couples TRBV27 to TRBJ1-6, with no clear D. The CDR3 covers 15 residues. CDR1 and CDR2 from the germline V gene are MNHEY and SMNVEV (reference sequence). V was cut by 6 bases and J by 0 bases, with 9 bases left in between. The CDR3 is CASRPLSSYNSPLHF. The CDR3 DNA reads TGTGCCAGCAGACCCTTGAGCTCCTATAATTCACCCCTCCACTTT.

This clonotype appeared many times. The chain employs TRBV10-3 and TRBJ2-3; 10 positions agree with TRBD2. The CDR3 is 15 amino acids. J gave up 2 bases and V 11 bases, and 10 bases lay outside the gene matches. Germline V lookup: CDR1 ENHRY, CDR2 SYGVKD. As DNA, the CDR3 is TGTGCCGCCCGAAGCACTAGCGGGAACACAGATACGCAGTATTTT. This gives the protein CAARSTSGNTDTQYF.